This T cell receptor (beta chain) was found in a study of early T cells in non-severe SARS-CoV-2 infection. Attachment of unique molecular identifiers to individual cDNA molecules was performed. TCRdb ran MiXCR on the 5' RACE reads and lists one entry per CDR3 protein. The sample shows over 100,000 distinct CDR3 sequences, 13% of them seen only once. Germline V lookup: CDR1 DFQATT, CDR2 SNEGSKA (reference sequence). This CDR3 is 13 amino acids long. V lost 3 bases to trimming and J lost 5 bases, with 13 bases between them. By share, this clonotype ranks as medium-sized. The chain combines TRBV20-1 with TRBJ2-5, with a weak D call TRBD2 (5 bases). Sequenced sample: whole blood. The clonotype was recovered from an adult who was a healthcare worker with PCR-confirmed SARS-CoV-2 infection or an uninfected control (not recorded which). CDR3 residues: CSARGGGMETQYF. In nucleotides, the CDR3 is TGCAGTGCTAGGGGCGGAGGCATGGAGACCCAGTACTTC.